The 27 T cell receptor beta chains presented below share a single source sample, sequenced in a study of blood T cells in healthy people across ages. Then a second PCR, running roughly 7 to 11 cycles, was carried out with a sample-barcoded 5' primer and a J-beta primer mix. TCRdb used MiXCR to reprocess the 5' RACE reads, holding one entry per CDR3 protein. The data contain 850,000 or so distinct CDR3 sequences, 25% to 35% of them seen just once; the ten biggest clones take up 17%. The sequencing sample was made of blood. These receptors were taken from a woman aged 80 or over in good health.

V usage is TRBV3-1 and J usage is TRBJ1-4, with 8 bases matching TRBD1. Per germline, CDR1 LGHDT and CDR2 YNNKEL (reference sequence). This CDR3 has 14 amino acids. J lost 7 bases, V lost 3 bases, and 4 bases had no gene match. Written as DNA, the CDR3 is TGTGCCAGCAGCCACAGGGGGCAGGGTGAAAAACTGTTTTTT. This codes for CASSHRGQGEKLFF. Drawing the rest from reference TRBV3-1 and TRBJ1-4, the complete variable domain is DTAVSQTPKYLVTQMGNDKSIKCEQNLGHDTMYWYKQDSKKFLKIMFSYNNKELIINETVPNRFSPKSPDKAHLNLHINSLELGDSAVYFCASSHRGQGEKLFFGSGTQLSVL.

In regard to this clonotype: A much bigger clone sits one base away, suggesting this may be a read error. This chain links TRBV20-1 with TRBJ2-6, with 10 bases matching TRBD1. The germline V gene has CDR1 DFQATT and CDR2 SNEGSKA (reference sequence). CDR3 length: 15 amino acids. CDR3 region: CSASGTGAGANVPTF. The CDR3 DNA follows: TGCAGTGCATCAGGGACAGGGGCTGGGGCCAACGTCCCGACTTTC.

This clonotype was counted at least ten times. The chain has TRBV12-3 or TRBV12-4 and TRBJ1-2; TRBD1 aligns across 7 bases. Losses at the gene ends were 1 base for V and 6 bases for J; bases not matched to a gene: 5. This CDR3 contains 14 residues. The CDR3 region is CASSLGDRAHGYTF. In nucleotides, the CDR3 is TGTGCCAGCAGTTTAGGAGACAGGGCCCATGGCTACACCTTC.

The chain uses TRBV4-2 and TRBJ2-7; no firm D call. V gave up 0 bases and J gave up 2 bases, with 8 bases separating them. The CDR3 is 14 amino acids. Germline V gene sequence: CDR1 LGHNA, CDR2 YNFKEQ. CDR3 bases: TGTGCCAGCAGCCAAGATCGAGCCGCCTACGAGCAGTACTTC. This gives the protein CASSQDRAAYEQYF.

This clonotype was detected only a few times. The V and J genes are TRBV18 and TRBJ2-7; 9 nucleotides align to TRBD1. Germline trimming cut 4 bases from V and 3 bases from J; bases unmatched to any gene: 4. Germline values: CDR1 KGHSH, CDR2 LQKENI. This CDR3 region has 14 residues. The CDR3 is CASSQTGQGYEQYF. The DNA of the CDR3 is TGTGCCAGCTCACAGACGGGACAGGGCTACGAGCAGTACTTC. The full variable domain, in which reference TRBV18 and TRBJ2-7 provide the parts outside the CDR3, is NAGVMQNPRHLVRRRGQEARLRCSPMKGHSHVYWYRQLPEEGLKFMVYLQKENIIDESGMPKERFSAEFPKEGPSILRIQQVVRGDSAAYFCASSQTGQGYEQYFGPGTRLTVT.

Concerning this clonotype itself: Relative to the germline gene, one junction end is altered; a read error may explain this. The chain combines TRBV6-5 with TRBJ2-1; TRBD1 matches 10 bases. CDR1 and CDR2 (germline): MNHEY, SVGAGI. There are 17 residues in the CDR3. CDR3 region: CACSYLDRGRPRNEQFF. CDR3 coding DNA: TGTGCCTGCAGTTACCTCGACAGGGGGCGCCCCAGGAATGAGCAGTTCTTC.

Many counts were recorded for this clonotype. V usage is TRBV7-9 and J usage is TRBJ2-6, with D hard to call. CDR3 size: 14 residues. Germline V lookup: CDR1 SEHNR, CDR2 FQNEAQ (reference sequence). Trimming took 4 bases from V and 0 from J, leaving 4 bases between them. Written as DNA, the CDR3 is TGTGCCAGCAGCTCAGGCTCTGGGGCCAACGTCCTGACTTTC. Translation gives CASSSGSGANVLTF.

This clonotype was picked up a small number of times. CDR3 coding DNA: TGTGCCAGCAGCCCTTCAACCGGACAGGGGTCATACGAGCAGTACTTC. Its protein product is CASSPSTGQGSYEQYF. The rearrangement uses TRBV11-2 and TRBJ2-7; 9 positions agree with TRBD1. Germline V gene lookup returns CDR1 SGHAT and CDR2 FQNNGV. The CDR3 is made up of 16 amino acids. Losses at the gene ends were 5 bases for V and 4 bases for J; bases not matched to a gene: 12.

This clonotype has ten or more counts. V gene TRBV5-1 combines with J gene TRBJ2-3; D uncertain. This CDR3 region has 15 residues. Trimming removed 1 base at V and 2 bases at J, with 11 bases between. Germline V gene sequence: CDR1 SGHRS, CDR2 YFSETQ. The CDR3 loop is CASSLTVPATDTQYF. CDR3 bases: TGCGCCAGCAGCTTGACAGTCCCGGCCACAGATACGCAGTATTTT.

This clonotype was seen ten or more times. The chain employs TRBV2 and TRBJ2-4; 9 bases fit TRBD2. The CDR3 sequence is 18 residues long. V lost 4 bases to trimming and J lost 0 bases; unmatched junction nucleotides: 10. CDR1 and CDR2 from the germline V gene are SNHLY and FYNNEI. The CDR3 DNA reads TGTGCCAGCAGTGTGGGAGCGGGGGGCCGAATAGCCAAAAACATTCAGTACTTC. Protein sequence: CASSVGAGGRIAKNIQYF. The complete variable domain, with remaining parts taken from reference TRBV2 and TRBJ2-4, reads EPEVTQTPSHQVTQMGQEVILRCVPISNHLYFYWYRQILGQKVEFLVSFYNNEISEKSEIFDDQFSVERPDGSNFTLKIRSTKLEDSAMYFCASSVGAGGRIAKNIQYFGAGTRLSVL.

As for this clonotype: A single base separates this from a much larger clone, so it may be a read error. CDR3: CSASSSGGRNNEQYF. DNA of the CDR3: TGCAGTGCTAGTTCTAGCGGGGGGCGAAACAATGAGCAGTACTTC. This chain uses TRBV20-1 with TRBJ2-1, with 11 bases matching TRBD2. Near its end, the DNA agrees better with TRBJ2-7, so the J call may be wrong. CDR1 is DFQATT, CDR2 SNEGSKA, per germline (reference sequence). CDR3 length: 15 residues.

This clonotype showed up just a few times. The chain links TRBV24-1 to TRBJ2-7, with D maybe TRBD1 (5 bases). The germline V gene encodes CDR1 KGHDR and CDR2 SFDVKD. The CDR3 sequence is 13 residues long. CDR3 DNA sequence: TGTGCACGCCGCTCGCAGGGTGGGCGCGAGCAGTACTTC. Translating gives CARRSQGGREQYF.

This clonotype was found many times. The chain combines TRBV20-1 with TRBJ1-1; TRBD1 might be the D (5 bases). Trimming removed 7 bases from V and 1 base from J, with 22 bases in between. CDR3 length: 16 residues. The V gene's germline CDR1 is DFQATT and CDR2 SNEGSKA (reference sequence). CDR3 in DNA: TGCAGTGTCCTCCGTGGGGGTGCCAGGTCGAACACTGAAGCTTTCTTT. This encodes CSVLRGGARSNTEAFF.

In regard to this clonotype: A single base separates this from a much larger clone, so it may be a read error. The rearrangement joins TRBV7-2 to TRBJ1-2, with D unclear. V was trimmed by 2 bases and J by 5 bases, leaving 18 bases between them. This CDR3 has 16 residues. CDR1 is SGHTA, CDR2 FQGNSA, per germline. The CDR3 sequence is CASSLLSPTDGYGYTF. DNA for the CDR3: TGTGCCAGCAGCTTACTCTCACCCACGGATGGGTATGGCTACACCTTC.

Many counts were recorded for this clonotype. The chain uses TRBV28 and TRBJ2-5; 9 bases fit TRBD1. CDR3 length: 18 residues. Germline trimming cut 3 bases from V and 5 bases from J; bases unmatched to any gene: 16. The germline gives CDR1 MDHEN, CDR2 SYDVKM. The CDR3 reads CASSLSPAQGAILETQYF. The CDR3 DNA reads TGTGCCAGCAGTTTGTCCCCTGCACAGGGGGCCATCCTCGAGACCCAGTACTTC.

The V and J genes are TRBV20-1 and TRBJ2-4, with D possibly matching TRBD2 (6 bases). Trimming removed 6 bases at V and 8 bases at J, with 20 bases between. This CDR3 spans 14 amino acids. The germline V gene encodes CDR1 DFQATT and CDR2 SNEGSKA (reference sequence). CDR3 DNA: TGCAGTGCCGCGGCGGGGAGAGGTGCGGACATTCAGTACTTC. It yields the protein CSAAAGRGADIQYF.

There are many counts of this clonotype. The V gene is TRBV5-1, the J gene TRBJ1-1, with D possibly TRBD1 on 6 matching bases. Germline CDR1 SGHRS, CDR2 YFSETQ. The CDR3 sequence is 14 residues long. Trimming shortened V by 2 bases and J by 4 bases, and 12 bases separated the two germline ends. CDR3 sequence reads: CASSFVQGGTEAFF. The CDR3 DNA is TGCGCCAGCAGCTTCGTACAGGGTGGCACTGAAGCTTTCTTT.

A remark on this clonotype: Just one base apart from a much larger clone, this may be a read error. The chain joins TRBV20-1 to TRBJ2-5; perhaps D is TRBD1 or TRBD2 (5 bases each). Germline V gene lookup returns CDR1 DFQATT and CDR2 SNEGSKA (reference sequence). There are 15 residues in the CDR3. The CDR3 region has the DNA TGCAGTGCTGACACCTCCCGGGGCCCCAGGGAGACCAAGTACTTC. Translated: CSADTSRGPRETKYF.

This clonotype was seen ten or more times. The J gene is TRBJ2-5, the V gene TRBV18, with D possibly being TRBD1 (6 bases). Trimming left V 0 bases short and J 4 bases short, with 12 bases between. Germline CDR1 is KGHSH and CDR2 is LQKENI. This CDR3 contains 15 residues. The CDR3 nucleotides read TGTGCCAGCTCACCACCGTCAGGCAGGGGAGAGACCCAGTACTTC. It specifies CASSPPSGRGETQYF. Supplemented by reference TRBV18 and TRBJ2-5, the full variable domain reads NAGVMQNPRHLVRRRGQEARLRCSPMKGHSHVYWYRQLPEEGLKFMVYLQKENIIDESGMPKERFSAEFPKEGPSILRIQQVVRGDSAAYFCASSPPSGRGETQYFGPGTRLLVL.

CDR3 coding DNA: TGTGCCAGTAGGACCCGGGGGGAGAACACTGAAGCTTTCTTT. This codes for CASRTRGENTEAFF. This chain uses TRBV19 with TRBJ1-1, with D perhaps TRBD1 (5 bases). Germline V lookup: CDR1 LNHDA, CDR2 SQIVND (reference sequence). This CDR3 spans 14 amino acids. V was shortened by 6 bases and J by 1 base, with 12 bases between the two germline ends.

This rearrangement joins TRBV12-3 or TRBV12-4 to TRBJ2-3; D tentatively reads TRBD1 or TRBD2 (6 bases each). Trimming shortened V by 3 bases and J by 4 bases, and 11 bases separated the two germline ends. This CDR3 has 14 residues. The CDR3 protein is CASSLLGGSDTQYF. CDR3 bases: TGTGCCAGCAGTTTGTTGGGGGGCTCAGATACGCAGTATTTT.

This clonotype was counted many times. The chain has TRBV6-2 or TRBV6-3 and TRBJ2-3; tentatively, D is TRBD1 or TRBD2 (5 bases each). The CDR3 loop spans 14 amino acids. Germline V gene sequence: CDR1 MNHEY, CDR2 SVGEGT. The V end lost 0 bases, the J end lost 7 bases, and 11 bases lay between the germline ends. The CDR3 region is CASSYSGPSNTQYF. The CDR3 nucleotides read TGTGCCAGCAGTTACTCGGGACCCTCAAATACGCAGTATTTT.

This clonotype appeared many times. The gene calls are TRBV18 and TRBJ2-7, with D possibly being TRBD2 (6 bases). The ends were cut back, 3 bases at V and 5 bases at J, with 14 bases in the middle. CDR3 length: 14 amino acids. The V gene's germline CDR1 is KGHSH and CDR2 LQKENI. CDR3 coding DNA: TGTGCCAGCTCACCCATCCCCGGCGGGGACGAGCAGTACTTC. This codes for CASSPIPGGDEQYF. Combining the CDR3 with reference TRBV18 and TRBJ2-7 gives the whole variable domain NAGVMQNPRHLVRRRGQEARLRCSPMKGHSHVYWYRQLPEEGLKFMVYLQKENIIDESGMPKERFSAEFPKEGPSILRIQQVVRGDSAAYFCASSPIPGGDEQYFGPGTRLTVT.

The table lists this clonotype with many counts. This chain connects TRBV4-1 to TRBJ1-1; 8 positions match TRBD1. Germline-derived CDR1 and CDR2 are MGHRA and YSYEKL. With 3 bases clipped from V and 1 base from J, the junction kept 7 bases outside the gene matches. The CDR3 contains 16 residues. This chain's CDR3 is CASSQSQGVANTEAFF. CDR3 DNA sequence: TGCGCCAGCAGCCAGTCACAGGGGGTAGCGAACACTGAAGCTTTCTTT.

This clonotype was seen only a few times. The CDR3, as DNA: TGTGCCAGCCTGACGGGGGGGCGAGTGAACACTGAAGCTTTCTTT. Protein: CASLTGGRVNTEAFF. The V and J genes are TRBV6-2 or TRBV6-3 and TRBJ1-1, with a possible D match to TRBD1 (6 bases). Germline-derived CDR1 and CDR2 are MNHEY and SVGEGT. The CDR3 has 15 amino acids. Trimming pared 8 bases from V and 0 bases from J, leaving 16 bases between.

The genes are TRBV14 and TRBJ1-6; D unclear. V gave up 5 bases and J gave up 0 bases, with 11 bases separating them. The CDR3 is 16 residues long. Germline CDR1 is SGHDN and CDR2 is FVKESK. CDR3 amino acids: CASSTHKISYNSPLHF. The CDR3 DNA reads as TGTGCCAGCAGCACGCACAAAATCTCCTATAATTCACCCCTCCACTTT.

The chain employs TRBV5-5 and TRBJ1-6; no definite D call. The CDR3 is 18 residues long. Germline V gene lookup returns CDR1 SGHKS and CDR2 YYEKEE (reference sequence). Trimming pared 1 base from V and 4 bases from J, leaving 18 bases between. This CDR3 reads CASSLIAGPGEYNSPLHF. The CDR3 DNA follows: TGTGCCAGCAGCTTGATTGCCGGACCCGGGGAATATAATTCACCCCTCCACTTT.